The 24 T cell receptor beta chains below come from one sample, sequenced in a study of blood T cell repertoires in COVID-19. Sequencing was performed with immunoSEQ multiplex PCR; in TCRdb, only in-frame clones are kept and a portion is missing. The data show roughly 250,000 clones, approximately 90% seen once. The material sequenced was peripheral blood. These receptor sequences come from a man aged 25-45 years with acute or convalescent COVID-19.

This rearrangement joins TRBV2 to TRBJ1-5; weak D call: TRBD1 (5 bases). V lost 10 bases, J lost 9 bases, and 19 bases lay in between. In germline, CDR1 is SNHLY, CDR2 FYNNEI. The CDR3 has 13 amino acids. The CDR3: CAIRGLPGGPQHF. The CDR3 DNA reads TGTGCCATAAGGGGACTGCCTGGGGGGCCCCAGCATTTT.

The CDR3, as DNA: TGTGCCAGCACTGACAGGGCGTTCCGGGGCTACACCTTC. Protein product: CASTDRAFRGYTF. The chain employs TRBV28 and TRBJ1-2; TRBD1 aligns across 7 bases. In germline, CDR1 is MDHEN, CDR2 SYDVKM. The CDR3 has 13 residues. J lost 8 bases, V lost 7 bases, and 10 bases had no gene match.

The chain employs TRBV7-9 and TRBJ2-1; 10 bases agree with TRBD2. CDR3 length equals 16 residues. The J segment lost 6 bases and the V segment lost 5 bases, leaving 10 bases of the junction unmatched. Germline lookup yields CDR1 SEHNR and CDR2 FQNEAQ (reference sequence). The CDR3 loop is CASSPFLAGATNEQFF. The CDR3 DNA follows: TGTGCCAGCAGCCCATTCCTAGCGGGGGCAACCAATGAGCAGTTCTTC. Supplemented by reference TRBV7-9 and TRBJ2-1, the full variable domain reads DTGVSQNPRHKITKRGQNVTFRCDPISEHNRLYWYRQTLGQGPEFLTYFQNEAQLEKSRLLSDRFSAERPKGSFSTLEIQRTEQGDSAMYLCASSPFLAGATNEQFFGPGTRLTVL.

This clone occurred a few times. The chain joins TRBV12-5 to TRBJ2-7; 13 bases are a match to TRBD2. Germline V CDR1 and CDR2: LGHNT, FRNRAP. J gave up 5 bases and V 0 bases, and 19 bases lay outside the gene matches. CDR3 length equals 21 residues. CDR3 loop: CASGLVLGRLAGGRLIHEQYF. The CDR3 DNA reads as TGTGCTAGTGGTTTGGTACTTGGAAGACTAGCGGGGGGCCGTTTAATCCACGAGCAGTACTTC.

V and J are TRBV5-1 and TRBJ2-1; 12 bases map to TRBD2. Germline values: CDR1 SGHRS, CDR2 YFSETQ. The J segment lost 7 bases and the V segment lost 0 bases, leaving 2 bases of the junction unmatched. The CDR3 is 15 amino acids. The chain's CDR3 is CASSLETSGGNEQFF. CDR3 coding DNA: TGCGCCAGCAGCTTGGAGACTAGCGGGGGTAATGAGCAGTTCTTC. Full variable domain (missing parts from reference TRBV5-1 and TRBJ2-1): KAGVTQTPRYLIKTRGQQVTLSCSPISGHRSVSWYQQTPGQGLQFLFEYFSETQRNKGNFPGRFSGRQFSNSRSEMNVSTLELGDSALYLCASSLETSGGNEQFFGPGTRLTVL.

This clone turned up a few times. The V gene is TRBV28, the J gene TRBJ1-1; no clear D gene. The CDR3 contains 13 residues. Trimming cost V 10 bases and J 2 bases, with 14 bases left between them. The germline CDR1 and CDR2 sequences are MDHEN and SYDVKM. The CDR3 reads CATTWTGNTEAFF. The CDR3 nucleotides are TGTGCCACCACTTGGACGGGAAACACTGAAGCTTTCTTT.

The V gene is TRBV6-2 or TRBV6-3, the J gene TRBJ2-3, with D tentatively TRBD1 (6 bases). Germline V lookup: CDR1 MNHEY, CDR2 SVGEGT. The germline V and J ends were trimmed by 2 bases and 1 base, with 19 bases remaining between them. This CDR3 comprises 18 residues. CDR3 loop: CASSYATPGPGGTDTQYF. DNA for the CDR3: TGTGCCAGCAGTTACGCGACCCCGGGCCCAGGGGGCACAGATACGCAGTATTTT.

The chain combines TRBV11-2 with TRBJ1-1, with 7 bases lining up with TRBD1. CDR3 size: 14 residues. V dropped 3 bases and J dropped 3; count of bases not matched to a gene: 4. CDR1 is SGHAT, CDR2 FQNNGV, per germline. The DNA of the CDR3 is TGTGCCAGCAGCTTCGGAAGGGGGCACACTGAAGCTTTCTTT. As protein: CASSFGRGHTEAFF.

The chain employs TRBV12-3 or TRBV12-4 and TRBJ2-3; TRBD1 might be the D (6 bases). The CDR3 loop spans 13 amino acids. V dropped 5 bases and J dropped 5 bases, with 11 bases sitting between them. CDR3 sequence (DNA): TGTGCCAGCAGTCATCTACAGGGAGATACGCAGTATTTT. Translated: CASSHLQGDTQYF.

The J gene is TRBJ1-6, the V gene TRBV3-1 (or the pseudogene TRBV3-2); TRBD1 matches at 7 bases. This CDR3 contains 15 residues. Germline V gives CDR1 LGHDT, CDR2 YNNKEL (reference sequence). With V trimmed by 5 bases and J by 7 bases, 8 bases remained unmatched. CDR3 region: CASSWGTAVNSPLHF. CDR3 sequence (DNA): TGTGCCAGCAGCTGGGGGACAGCAGTAAATTCACCCCTCCACTTT.

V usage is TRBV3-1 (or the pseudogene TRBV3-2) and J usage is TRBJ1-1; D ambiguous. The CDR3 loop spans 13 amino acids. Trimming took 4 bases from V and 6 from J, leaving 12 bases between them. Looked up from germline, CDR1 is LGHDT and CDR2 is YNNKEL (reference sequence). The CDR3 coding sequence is TGTGCCAGCAGCCCACAGCTCAGCCCTGAAGCTTTCTTT. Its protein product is CASSPQLSPEAFF.

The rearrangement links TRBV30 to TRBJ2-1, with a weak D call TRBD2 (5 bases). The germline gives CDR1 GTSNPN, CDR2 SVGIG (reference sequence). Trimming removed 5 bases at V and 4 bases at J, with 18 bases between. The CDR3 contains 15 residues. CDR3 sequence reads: CAWGDRRKIYNEQFF. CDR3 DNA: TGTGCCTGGGGCGATAGGAGGAAAATTTACAATGAGCAGTTCTTC.

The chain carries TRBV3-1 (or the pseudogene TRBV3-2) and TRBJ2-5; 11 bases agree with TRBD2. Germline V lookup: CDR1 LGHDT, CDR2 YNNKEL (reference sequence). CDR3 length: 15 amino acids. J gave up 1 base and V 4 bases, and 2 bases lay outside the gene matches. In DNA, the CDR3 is TGTGCCAGCAGCCCGACTAGCGGGGCCCAAGAGACCCAGTACTTC. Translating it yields CASSPTSGAQETQYF.

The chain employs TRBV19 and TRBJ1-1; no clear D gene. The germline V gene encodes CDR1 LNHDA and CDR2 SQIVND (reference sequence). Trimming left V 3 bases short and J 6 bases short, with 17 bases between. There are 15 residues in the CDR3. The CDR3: CASSISASVTPEAFF. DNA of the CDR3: TGTGCCAGTAGTATTTCCGCTTCCGTGACACCTGAAGCTTTCTTT.

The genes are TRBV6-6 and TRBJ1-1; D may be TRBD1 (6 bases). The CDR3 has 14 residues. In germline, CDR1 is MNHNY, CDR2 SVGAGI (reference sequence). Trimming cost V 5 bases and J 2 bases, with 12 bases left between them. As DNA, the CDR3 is TGTGCCAGCAGTCGCATACAGGGTAACACTGAAGCTTTCTTT. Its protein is CASSRIQGNTEAFF.

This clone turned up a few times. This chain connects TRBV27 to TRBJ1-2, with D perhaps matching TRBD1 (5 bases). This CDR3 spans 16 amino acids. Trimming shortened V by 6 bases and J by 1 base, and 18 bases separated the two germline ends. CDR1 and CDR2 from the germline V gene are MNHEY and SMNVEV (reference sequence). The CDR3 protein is CASSRGRTQNNYGYTF. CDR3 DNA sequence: TGTGCCAGCAGCCGTGGGAGGACACAAAATAACTATGGCTACACCTTC.

The CDR3 nucleotides read TGTGCCAGCAGGGGACTAGCGGGGGGGCGAGGAGAGACCCAGTACTTC. Its protein is CASRGLAGGRGETQYF. The chain is built from TRBV2 and TRBJ2-5, with TRBD2 identical over 16 bases. The V gene's germline CDR1 is SNHLY and CDR2 FYNNEI. The CDR3 consists of 16 residues. The junction had 5 bases not matched to a gene; V was cut back by 6 bases and J by 4 bases.

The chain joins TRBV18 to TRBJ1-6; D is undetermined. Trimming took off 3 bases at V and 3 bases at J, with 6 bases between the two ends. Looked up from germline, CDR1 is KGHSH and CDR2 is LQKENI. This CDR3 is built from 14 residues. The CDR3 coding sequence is TGTGCCAGCTCACCGACAAGCTATAATTCACCCCTCCACTTT. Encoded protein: CASSPTSYNSPLHF. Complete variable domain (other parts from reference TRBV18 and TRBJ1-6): NAGVMQNPRHLVRRRGQEARLRCSPMKGHSHVYWYRQLPEEGLKFMVYLQKENIIDESGMPKERFSAEFPKEGPSILRIQQVVRGDSAAYFCASSPTSYNSPLHFGNGTRLTVT.

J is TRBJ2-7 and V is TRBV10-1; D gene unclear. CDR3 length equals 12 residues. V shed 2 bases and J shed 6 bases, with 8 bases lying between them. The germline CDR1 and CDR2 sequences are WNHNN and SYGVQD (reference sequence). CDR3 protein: CASSEHGGEQYF. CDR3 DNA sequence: TGCGCCAGCAGTGAGCACGGTGGCGAGCAGTACTTC.

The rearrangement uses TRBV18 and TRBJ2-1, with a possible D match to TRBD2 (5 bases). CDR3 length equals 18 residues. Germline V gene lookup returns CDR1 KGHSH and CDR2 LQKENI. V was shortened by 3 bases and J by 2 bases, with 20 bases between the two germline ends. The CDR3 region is CASSPAGVWNAAYNEQFF. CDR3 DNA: TGTGCCAGCTCACCCGCCGGGGTTTGGAACGCGGCCTACAATGAGCAGTTCTTC.

DNA of the CDR3: TGTGCCAGCAGCGTAGGGGTAGCACCTCAAGAGACCCAGTACTTC. Translation gives CASSVGVAPQETQYF. The chain recombines TRBV9 with TRBJ2-5; D uncertain. Trimming pared 0 bases from V and 2 bases from J, leaving 11 bases between. The CDR3 sequence is 15 residues long. Germline V gene sequence: CDR1 SGDLS, CDR2 YYNGEE.

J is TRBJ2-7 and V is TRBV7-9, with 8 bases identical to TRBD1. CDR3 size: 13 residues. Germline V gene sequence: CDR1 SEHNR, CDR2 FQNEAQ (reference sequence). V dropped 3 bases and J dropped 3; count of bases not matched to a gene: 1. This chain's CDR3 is CASSFDRGYEQYF. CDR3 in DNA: TGTGCCAGCAGCTTCGACAGGGGCTACGAGCAGTACTTC.

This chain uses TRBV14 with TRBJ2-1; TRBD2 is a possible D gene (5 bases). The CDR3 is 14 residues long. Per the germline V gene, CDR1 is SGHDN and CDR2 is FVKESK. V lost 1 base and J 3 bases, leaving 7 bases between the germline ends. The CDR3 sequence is CASSQVDFYNEQFF. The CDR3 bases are TGTGCCAGCAGCCAAGTGGACTTCTACAATGAGCAGTTCTTC.

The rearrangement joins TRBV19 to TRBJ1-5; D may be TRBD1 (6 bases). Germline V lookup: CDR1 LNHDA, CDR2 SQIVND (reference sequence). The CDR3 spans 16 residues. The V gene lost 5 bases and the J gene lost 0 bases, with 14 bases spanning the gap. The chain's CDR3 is CASSPRTAYSNQPQHF. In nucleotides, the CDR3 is TGTGCCAGTAGTCCAAGGACAGCTTATAGCAATCAGCCCCAGCATTTT.